This entry concerns a single T cell receptor beta chain. The sample comes from a study of immune cell composition in non-small cell lung cancer. There are 15 residues in the CDR3. V was shortened by 0 bases and J by 6 bases, with 13 bases between the two germline ends. Per the germline V gene, CDR1 is SGHRS and CDR2 is YFSETQ. The data were produced by immunoSEQ multiplex PCR, yet TCRdb's version contains in-frame clones alone and is incomplete. The table includes 14,000 or so clones, around 85% detected once. V usage is TRBV5-1 and J usage is TRBJ2-1; the D gene is possibly TRBD2 (5 bases). The TCR comes from a human donor with non-small cell lung cancer. The sequenced sample consisted of lung tumor tissue. The CDR3: CASSLGEARGNEQFF. CDR3 sequence (DNA): TGCGCCAGCAGCTTGGGTGAGGCACGGGGCAATGAGCAGTTCTTC. Full variable domain (rest looked up from reference TRBV5-1 and TRBJ2-1): KAGVTQTPRYLIKTRGQQVTLSCSPISGHRSVSWYQQTPGQGLQFLFEYFSETQRNKGNFPGRFSGRQFSNSRSEMNVSTLELGDSALYLCASSLGEARGNEQFFGPGTRLTVL.